This record looks at one TCR beta chain sequence and its context. These data come from a study of T-cell reconstitution after alpha-beta-depleted transplantation in children. TCRbeta library preparation incorporated unique molecular identifiers. Using its own MiXCR run on the PCR reads, TCRdb lists one record per CDR3 protein. The data hold nearly 400,000 distinct CDR3 sequences, with roughly 20% observed a single time. Looked up from germline, CDR1 is MDHEN and CDR2 is SYDVKM. V dropped 5 bases and J dropped 2 bases, with 13 bases sitting between them. The CDR3 extends over 14 amino acids. This specimen was PBMCs from the stem cell graft donor, taken from the stem cell graft. The origin of this receptor is a human donor who donated a stem cell graft to a child with acute myeloid leukemia. This sequence joins TRBV28 and TRBJ2-7; no definite D call. The CDR3 region is CASSPRPRPYEQYF. The CDR3 DNA follows: TGTGCCAGCAGTCCCCGCCCGAGACCCTACGAGCAGTACTTC.